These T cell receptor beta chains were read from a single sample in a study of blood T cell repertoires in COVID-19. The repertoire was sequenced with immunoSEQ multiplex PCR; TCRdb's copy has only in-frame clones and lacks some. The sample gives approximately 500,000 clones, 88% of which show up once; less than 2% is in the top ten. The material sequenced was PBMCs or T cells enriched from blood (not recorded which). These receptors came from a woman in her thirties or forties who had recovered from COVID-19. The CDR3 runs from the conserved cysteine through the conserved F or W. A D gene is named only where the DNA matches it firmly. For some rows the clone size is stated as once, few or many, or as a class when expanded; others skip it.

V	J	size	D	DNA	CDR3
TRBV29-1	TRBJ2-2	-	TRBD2	TGCAGCGTTGAAGACGGTAGCGGGAACGGGGAGCTGTTTTTT	CSVEDGSGNGELFF
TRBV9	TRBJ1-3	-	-	TGTGCCAGCAGCCCCCGGACAGCCCTCTCTGGAAACACCATATATTTT	CASSPRTALSGNTIYF
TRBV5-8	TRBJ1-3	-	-	TGTGCCAGCAGCTTGATAGGTACCGACAGATCCCCTGGAAACACCATATATTTT	CASSLIGTDRSPGNTIYF
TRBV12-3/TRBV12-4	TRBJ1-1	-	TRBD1	TGTGCCAGCAGAGAGGGACAGAAGAAAGCTTTCTTT	CASREGQKKAFF
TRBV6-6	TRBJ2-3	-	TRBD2	TGTGCCAGCATTATTTCGGGGGGGCGGGCTACGCAGTATTTT	CASIISGGRATQYF
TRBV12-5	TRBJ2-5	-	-	TGTGCTAGTGGTCCGACCCTAGGTGGAGAGACCCAGTACTTC	CASGPTLGGETQYF
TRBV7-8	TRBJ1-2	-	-	TGTGCCAGCAGCTTACAAGGGGCGGGAGCGGCTAACTATGGCTACACCTTC	CASSLQGAGAANYGYTF
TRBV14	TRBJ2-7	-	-	TGTGCCAGCAGCCAAGATCGCGGGCAGGTTGCCTACGAGCAGTACTTC	CASSQDRGQVAYEQYF
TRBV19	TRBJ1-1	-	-	TGTGCCAGTAAGAAGTCTATGAACACTGAAGCTTTCTTT	CASKKSMNTEAFF
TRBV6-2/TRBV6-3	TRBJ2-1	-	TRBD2	TGTGCCAGCAGTTACTCGAAATCAGGGAGGGATGAGCAGTTCTTC	CASSYSKSGRDEQFF
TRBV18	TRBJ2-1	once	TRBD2	TGTGCCAGCTCGATGCTGGGACTAGCGGGAAAGAGTGAGCAGTTCTTC	CASSMLGLAGKSEQFF
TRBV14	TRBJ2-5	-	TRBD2	TGTGCCAGCAGCACTCTAGCGGGAGGGGGAGAGACCCAGTACTTC	CASSTLAGGGETQYF
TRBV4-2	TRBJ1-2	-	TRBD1	TGTGCCAGCAGCTGGCCGACAGGGGATACTTTCTATGGCTACACCTTC	CASSWPTGDTFYGYTF
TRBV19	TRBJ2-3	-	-	TGTGCCAGTAGTACTCGGGACTCCCGCACAGATACGCAGTATTTT	CASSTRDSRTDTQYF
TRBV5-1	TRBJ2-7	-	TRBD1	TGCGCCAGCAGCCGGGACAGGGGGAGCTCCTACGAGCAGTACTTC	CASSRDRGSSYEQYF
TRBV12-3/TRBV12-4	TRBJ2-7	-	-	TGTGCCAGCAGTTCGGGGTCCTACGAGCAGTACTTC	CASSSGSYEQYF
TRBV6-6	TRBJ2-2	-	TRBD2	TGTGCCAGCAGTACGTTAGCGGGAGTAACTGTCGGGGAGCTGTTTTTT	CASSTLAGVTVGELFF
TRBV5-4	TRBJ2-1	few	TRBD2	TGTGCCAGTCTCGGCTCGGGCGGGAGGGCCGAAGATGAGCAGTTCTTC	CASLGSGGRAEDEQFF
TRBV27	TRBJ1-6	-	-	TGTGCCAGCAGTTCTACGGTTAATAATTCACCCCTCCACTTT	CASSSTVNNSPLHF
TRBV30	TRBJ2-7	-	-	TGTGCCTGGAGTGTAGGCCGGGGTCTCGAGCAGTACTTC	CAWSVGRGLEQYF
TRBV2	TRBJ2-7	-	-	TGTGCCAGCAAGGAAAGGGGAATAGGCTCCTACGAGCAGTACTTC	CASKERGIGSYEQYF
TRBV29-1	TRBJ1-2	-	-	TGCAGCGTTGAGTACAGGGAGTATTATGGCTACACCTTC	CSVEYREYYGYTF
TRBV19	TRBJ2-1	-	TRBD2	TGTGCCAGTAGTCAACTAGCGGTAAGCTCCTACAATGAGCAGTTCTTC	CASSQLAVSSYNEQFF
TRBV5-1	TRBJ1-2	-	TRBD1	TGCGCCAGCAGCTTGGCCGGGACAGGGGCCGACGCTAACTATGGCTACACCTTC	CASSLAGTGADANYGYTF
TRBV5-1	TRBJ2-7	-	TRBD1	TGCGCCAGCAGCTTGGGGACAGGGCTGGACTACGAGCAGTACTTC	CASSLGTGLDYEQYF
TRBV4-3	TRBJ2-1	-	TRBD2	TGCGCCAGCAGCCAAGATCCTAGCGGGAGCGACAGCTCCTACAATGAGCAGTTCTTC	CASSQDPSGSDSSYNEQFF
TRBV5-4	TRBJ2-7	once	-	TGTGCCAGCAGCCCGGAGGGACCAACCTACGAGCAGTACTTC	CASSPEGPTYEQYF
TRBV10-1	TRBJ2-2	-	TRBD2	TGCGCCAGCAGTGAGTCTAAAACCGGGACTAGCGGGACTCTAGGGAACACCGGGGAGCTGTTTTTT	CASSESKTGTSGTLGNTGELFF
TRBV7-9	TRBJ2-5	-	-	TGTGCCAGCAGCTTGGCCAGCGGGCAAGAGACCCAGTACTTC	CASSLASGQETQYF
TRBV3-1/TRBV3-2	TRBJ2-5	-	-	TGTGCCAGCAGCCAAGACCAGGAGGTACCGGTTTACCAAGAGACCCAGTACTTC	CASSQDQEVPVYQETQYF
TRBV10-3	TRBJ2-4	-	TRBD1	TGTGCCATCAGTTTGGGACAGACGCTAGCCAAAAACATTCAGTACTTC	CAISLGQTLAKNIQYF
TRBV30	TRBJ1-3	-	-	TGTGCCTGGAGTAGAGGGCCTCGAACTACTGGAAACACCATATATTTT	CAWSRGPRTTGNTIYF
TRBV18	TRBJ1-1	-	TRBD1	TGTGCCAGTCGACAGGGGATGAACACTGAAGCTTTCTTT	CASRQGMNTEAFF
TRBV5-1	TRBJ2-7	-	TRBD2	TGCGCCAGCAGCTTGGCTCTTAGCGGGAGCTACGAGCAGTACTTC	CASSLALSGSYEQYF
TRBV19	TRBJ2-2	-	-	TGTGCCAGTAGTATCGCTAGCGAGAACACCGGGGAGCTGTTTTTT	CASSIASENTGELFF
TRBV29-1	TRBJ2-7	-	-	TGCAGCGTTGTCCCGTGGTCGGGGAAAACCTACGAGCAGTACTTC	CSVVPWSGKTYEQYF
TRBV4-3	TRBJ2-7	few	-	TGCGCCAGCAGCCATGGGCAAAGGCAGTACTTC	CASSHGQRQYF
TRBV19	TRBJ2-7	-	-	TGTGCCAGTAGTCTAAGCTTACGCTCTCTCGAGCAGTACTTC	CASSLSLRSLEQYF
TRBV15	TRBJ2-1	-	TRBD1	TGTGCCACCAGCAGACGGGACAGCCTCTACAATGAGCAGTTCTTC	CATSRRDSLYNEQFF
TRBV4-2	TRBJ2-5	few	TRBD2	TGTGCCAGCAGCCAAGAAGCTAGCGGGAGCGGGGAGACCCAGTACTTC	CASSQEASGSGETQYF
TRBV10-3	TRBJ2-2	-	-	TGTGCCATCAGTGAGTCCGCGGCGGCCCCGAACACCGGGGAGCTGTTTTTT	CAISESAAAPNTGELFF
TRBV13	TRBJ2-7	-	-	TGTGCCAGCAGCTTAACTCCCGTGGAGTTTTACGAGCAGTACTTC	CASSLTPVEFYEQYF
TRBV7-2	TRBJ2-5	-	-	TGTGCCAGCAGCTCCGGGAACCAAGAGACCCAGTACTTC	CASSSGNQETQYF
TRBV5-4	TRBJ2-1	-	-	TGTGCCAGCAGCTCCGACCCACTAGGTGGGGAGCAGTTCTTC	CASSSDPLGGEQFF
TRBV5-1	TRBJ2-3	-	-	TGCGCCAGCAGCTTGGTGGGCTCTAGCACAGATACGCAGTATTTT	CASSLVGSSTDTQYF
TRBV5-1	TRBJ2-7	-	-	TGCGCCAGCAGCTTAAACCTCGGGACTCTGGGGGAGCAGTACTTC	CASSLNLGTLGEQYF
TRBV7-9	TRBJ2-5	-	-	TGTGCCAGCAGCTCTTCCCCACGAGGCCAGTACTTC	CASSSSPRGQYF
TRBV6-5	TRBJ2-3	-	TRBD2	TGTGCCAGCAGCAAGATAGCGGGAGGGCCGAATACGCAGTATTTT	CASSKIAGGPNTQYF
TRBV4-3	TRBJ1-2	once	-	TGCGCCAGCAGCCAAGATCGGTCCAGACTCTATGGCTACACCTTC	CASSQDRSRLYGYTF
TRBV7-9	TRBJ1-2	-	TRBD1	TGTGCCAGCAGCTTAGTGGCAGGTCCCTGGGACAGCGTCTATGGCTACACCTTC	CASSLVAGPWDSVYGYTF
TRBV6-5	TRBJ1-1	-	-	TGTGCCAGCAGTTACAGAGTGAACACTGAAGCTTTCTTT	CASSYRVNTEAFF
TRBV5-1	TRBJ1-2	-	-	TGCGCCAGCAGCTTGGGCCGGGACTCCCCCAGCTACACCTTC	CASSLGRDSPSYTF
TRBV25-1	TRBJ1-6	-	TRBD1	TGTGCCAGCAGCGGACAGGGAAATTCACCCCTCCACTTT	CASSGQGNSPLHF
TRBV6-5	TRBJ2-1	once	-	TGTGCCAGCAGTTACCGCAGGGCCCATGAGCAGTTCTTC	CASSYRRAHEQFF
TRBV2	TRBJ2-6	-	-	TGTGCCAGCAGTGATAGGGGGACTGGGGCCAACGTCCTGACTTTC	CASSDRGTGANVLTF
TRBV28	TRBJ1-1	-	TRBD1	TGTGCCAGCAGTTTAAGGACAGGATCGGCTTTCTTT	CASSLRTGSAFF